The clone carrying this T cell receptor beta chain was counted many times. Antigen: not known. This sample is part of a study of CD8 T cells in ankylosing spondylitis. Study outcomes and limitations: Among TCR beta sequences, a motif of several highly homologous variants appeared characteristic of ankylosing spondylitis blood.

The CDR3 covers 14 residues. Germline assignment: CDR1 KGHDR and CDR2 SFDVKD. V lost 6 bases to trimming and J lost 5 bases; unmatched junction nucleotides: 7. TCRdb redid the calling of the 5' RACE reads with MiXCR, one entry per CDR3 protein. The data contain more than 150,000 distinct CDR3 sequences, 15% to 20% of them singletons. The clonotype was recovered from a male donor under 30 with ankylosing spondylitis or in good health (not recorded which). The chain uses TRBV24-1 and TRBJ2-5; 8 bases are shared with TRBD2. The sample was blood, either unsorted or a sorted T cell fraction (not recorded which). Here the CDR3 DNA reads TGTGCCACCAGTCACCCGGGAGGGTTTGAGACCCAGTACTTC. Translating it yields CATSHPGGFETQYF.